The next 26 T cell receptor beta chains were all read from a single sample in a study of blood T cells in healthy people across ages. For the second PCR, which ran for about 6 to 11 cycles, a sample-barcoded 5' primer and a J-beta primer mix were used. TCRdb fed the 5' RACE reads into MiXCR, producing one record per CDR3 protein. This repertoire shows some 1,500,000 distinct CDR3 sequences, about 42% found once; its top ten account for around 4%. The sequencing input was blood. These receptors were collected from a woman aged 18 to 35 in good health.

Only one count was recorded for this clonotype. The chain combines TRBV29-1 with TRBJ1-3; D might be TRBD1 (5 bases). Germline loops: CDR1 SQVTM, CDR2 ANQGSEA. Trimming stripped 4 bases from V and 2 bases from J, with 12 bases between. The CDR3 is made up of 14 amino acids. CDR3 region: CSVGQRGAGNTIYF. The DNA for the CDR3 is TGCAGCGTTGGCCAGAGGGGAGCTGGAAACACCATATATTTT.

This clonotype was observed a handful of times. The chain has TRBV4-1 and TRBJ2-3; 7 nucleotides align to TRBD2. The CDR3 length is 14 residues. V was pared by 4 bases and J by 8 bases, with 9 bases of the junction left unmatched. In germline, CDR1 is MGHRA, CDR2 YSYEKL. This chain's CDR3 is CASSPSLAETTQYF. The CDR3 coding sequence is TGCGCCAGCAGCCCCTCCCTAGCGGAGACTACGCAGTATTTT.

This clonotype was recorded a few times. V is TRBV27 and J is TRBJ2-1, with D tentatively TRBD2 (5 bases). Trimming took 8 bases from V and 2 from J, leaving 16 bases between them. In germline, CDR1 is MNHEY, CDR2 SMNVEV (reference sequence). The CDR3 spans 15 residues. The CDR3 nucleotides read TGTGCCAGCGGACTTTCTTCCAGCCCCTACAATGAGCAGTTCTTC. Its translation is CASGLSSSPYNEQFF.

The genes are TRBV27 and TRBJ1-1; 11 nucleotides align to TRBD1. This CDR3 is built from 13 residues. Per the germline V gene, CDR1 is MNHEY and CDR2 is SMNVEV (reference sequence). The J segment lost 5 bases and the V segment lost 8 bases, leaving 4 bases of the junction unmatched. The chain's CDR3 is CASGQGAKTEAFF. CDR3 DNA: TGTGCCAGCGGACAGGGGGCTAAGACTGAAGCTTTCTTT.

A few counts support this clonotype. This chain connects TRBV7-9 to TRBJ1-1; 9 bases are shared with TRBD1. The CDR3 sequence is 13 residues long. CDR1 is SEHNR, CDR2 FQNEAQ, per germline (reference sequence). V lost 9 bases and J lost 4; bases outside the gene matches: 6. CDR3: CARDRGEFTEAFF. The CDR3 nucleotides are TGTGCCAGGGACAGGGGTGAGTTCACTGAAGCTTTCTTT.

The chain has TRBV7-2 and TRBJ1-5; D not certain. Germline V lookup: CDR1 SGHTA, CDR2 FQGNSA. The CDR3 extends over 13 amino acids. The V gene lost 4 bases and the J gene lost 6 bases, with 10 bases spanning the gap. The CDR3: CASSSEPGQPQHF. DNA of the CDR3: TGTGCCAGCAGCTCGGAACCAGGTCAGCCCCAGCATTTT.

The chain uses TRBV14 and TRBJ2-1; D remains unclear. The germline V gene has CDR1 SGHDN and CDR2 FVKESK. The CDR3 loop spans 13 amino acids. Trimming removed 1 base from V and 14 bases from J, with 15 bases in between. CDR3 amino acids: CASSQGGSLWEFF. The CDR3, as DNA: TGTGCCAGCAGCCAAGGAGGCTCCCTATGGGAGTTCTTC.

This clonotype was counted only a few times. V is TRBV20-1 and J is TRBJ1-6, with TRBD1 as a possible D gene (6 bases). The CDR3 sequence is 13 residues long. Per germline, CDR1 DFQATT and CDR2 SNEGSKA (reference sequence). V was pared by 6 bases and J by 9 bases, with 15 bases between. The CDR3 region is CSAKTGESSPLHF. The CDR3 DNA sequence: TGCAGTGCCAAGACAGGAGAGAGTTCACCCCTCCACTTT.

The V and J genes are TRBV12-5 and TRBJ1-5, with 7 bases identical to TRBD1. Trimming cost V 0 bases and J 4 bases; bases outside gene matches: 9. Germline V lookup: CDR1 LGHNT, CDR2 FRNRAP. CDR3 size: 17 residues. The CDR3 sequence: CASGLVLGQYPNQPQHF. The CDR3 nucleotides are TGTGCTAGTGGTTTGGTACTGGGACAGTACCCGAATCAGCCCCAGCATTTT.

The genes are TRBV30 and TRBJ1-2; D is possibly TRBD1 (5 bases). Germline V gives CDR1 GTSNPN, CDR2 SVGIG (reference sequence). The ends were cut back, 3 bases at V and 0 bases at J, with 11 bases in the middle. The CDR3 covers 14 residues. This CDR3 reads CAWSLTDPNYGYTF. CDR3 nucleotide sequence: TGTGCCTGGAGCTTGACAGATCCTAACTATGGCTACACCTTC.

J is TRBJ1-2 and V is TRBV4-3, with 8 positions matching TRBD1. There are 14 residues in the CDR3. Trimming took 4 bases from V and 5 from J; bases not matched to a gene: 6. Germline V gene lookup returns CDR1 LGHNA and CDR2 YSLEER. The CDR3 DNA reads as TGCGCCAGCAGCCGGGGAGACAGGGGTTATGGCTACACCTTC. As protein: CASSRGDRGYGYTF.

This clonotype was picked up a small number of times. V and J are TRBV18 and TRBJ2-4; the D gene is possibly TRBD1 (5 bases). Judging by the DNA end, TRBJ2-7 fits better; the J call may be wrong. This CDR3 contains 11 residues. Germline CDR1 reads KGHSH; CDR2 reads LQKENI. As DNA, the CDR3 is TGTGCCAGCTCACCCAGGGTCGAGCAGTACTTC. This sequence encodes CASSPRVEQYF.

This chain uses TRBV29-1 with TRBJ2-4, with 11 bases lining up with TRBD2. TRBJ2-7 matches the DNA end more closely, so the J call is doubtful. Germline V gene sequence: CDR1 SQVTM, CDR2 ANQGSEA. The CDR3 is 15 amino acids. CDR3 sequence: CSNLPSGRTSYEQYF. Here the CDR3 DNA reads TGCAGCAACCTGCCTAGCGGGAGGACTTCCTACGAGCAGTACTTC.

This chain uses TRBV7-9 with TRBJ2-3, with unresolved D. V was clipped by 1 base and J by 5 bases, with 10 bases between them. The CDR3 runs to 14 residues. The germline gives CDR1 SEHNR, CDR2 FQNEAQ (reference sequence). CDR3 region: CASSLGSVGDTQYF. CDR3 DNA: TGTGCCAGCAGCTTAGGAAGCGTCGGAGATACGCAGTATTTT.

V is TRBV29-1 and J is TRBJ2-1, with 7 bases fitting TRBD1. Germline CDR1 is SQVTM and CDR2 is ANQGSEA. The V gene end was trimmed by 4 bases and the J gene end by 2 bases; junction bases not matched to a gene: 8. The CDR3 consists of 15 residues. The CDR3 DNA follows: TGCAGCGTTGTTACAGGGGAAGTGACCTACAATGAGCAGTTCTTC. This codes for CSVVTGEVTYNEQFF.

As to this clonotype: Possible read error: a much larger clone is one base away. The chain is built from TRBV10-2 and TRBJ2-3; D ambiguous. The germline gives CDR1 WSHSY, CDR2 SAAADI. The CDR3 totals 15 residues. CDR3 residues: CASSKRLVSTDMQYF. CDR3 DNA: TGCGCCAGCAGTAAACGACTGGTGTCCACAGATATGCAGTATTTT.

The chain joins TRBV2 to TRBJ1-1, with D unresolved. There are 14 residues in the CDR3. Germline loops: CDR1 SNHLY, CDR2 FYNNEI. Deletions cut 3 bases from V and 3 bases from J, with 11 bases between. This CDR3 is CASSETPEDTEAFF. The CDR3, as DNA: TGTGCCAGCAGTGAGACGCCGGAGGACACTGAAGCTTTCTTT. Looking up the rest from reference TRBV2 and TRBJ1-1 gives the full variable domain: EPEVTQTPSHQVTQMGQEVILRCVPISNHLYFYWYRQILGQKVEFLVSFYNNEISEKSEIFDDQFSVERPDGSNFTLKIRSTKLEDSAMYFCASSETPEDTEAFFGQGTRLTVV.

Note on this clonotype: A much bigger clone sits one base away, suggesting this may be a read error. The CDR3 sequence: CASSQDGGEAQYF. The CDR3 bases are TGTGCCAGCAGCCAAGATGGGGGGGAGGCCCAGTACTTC. The chain is built from TRBV4-2 and TRBJ2-5; TRBD2 agrees at 7 bases. This CDR3 is built from 13 residues. Germline CDR1 reads LGHNA; CDR2 reads YNFKEQ. The V segment lost 0 bases and the J segment 9 bases; nucleotides outside the gene matches: 4.

This clonotype turned up a few times. The chain employs TRBV20-1 and TRBJ1-6; D not resolved. The CDR3 is 13 amino acids. Trimming left V 3 bases short and J 3 bases short, with 6 bases between. In germline, CDR1 is DFQATT, CDR2 SNEGSKA (reference sequence). The CDR3 coding sequence is TGCAGTGCTAGGGAGGGCTATAATTCACCCCTCCACTTT. It encodes CSAREGYNSPLHF.

The chain couples TRBV24-1 to TRBJ2-7, with D possibly matching TRBD1 (6 bases). Trimming left V 2 bases short and J 7 bases short, with 20 bases between. Germline V gene data show CDR1 as KGHDR and CDR2 as SFDVKD. The CDR3 runs to 16 residues. The CDR3 region has the DNA TGTGCCACCAGTGATTCAGGGCAGGGGTCCTACAATGAGCAGTACTTC. Translation gives CATSDSGQGSYNEQYF.

The chain couples TRBV7-9 to TRBJ1-5; no firm D call. This CDR3 region has 14 residues. Trimming removed 1 base from V and 6 bases from J, with 10 bases in between. The germline V gene encodes CDR1 SEHNR and CDR2 FQNEAQ (reference sequence). The CDR3 protein is CASSLGGRRQPQHF. DNA of the CDR3: TGTGCCAGCAGCTTAGGTGGCAGGCGTCAGCCCCAGCATTTT.

With regard to this clonotype: At one of its ends the junction is not consistent with the germline gene, which may arise from a read error. The rearrangement joins TRBV6-1 to TRBJ1-1; D possibly corresponds to TRBD1 (5 bases). CDR1 MNHNS and CDR2 SASEGT come from the germline V gene. The CDR3 has 14 residues. The CDR3 protein is CAGRVAGGDTEAFF. DNA for the CDR3: TGTGCCGGCAGGGTGGCAGGCGGGGACACTGAAGCTTTCTTT.

The chain combines TRBV3-1 with TRBJ2-3; 10 nucleotides match TRBD1. The CDR3 totals 14 residues. The germline V gene encodes CDR1 LGHDT and CDR2 YNNKEL (reference sequence). V was clipped by 4 bases and J by 5 bases; unmatched bases: 3. CDR3: CASSRQGARDTQYF. CDR3 in DNA: TGTGCCAGCAGCCGACAGGGGGCTAGAGATACGCAGTATTTT.

This clonotype has just a few counts. The chain uses TRBV13 and TRBJ1-2; maybe TRBD1 (5 bases). Germline V gene sequence: CDR1 PRHDT, CDR2 FYEKMQ (reference sequence). There are 13 residues in the CDR3. Deletions cut 4 bases from V and 8 bases from J, with 14 bases between. CDR3 in DNA: TGTGCCAGCAGCTCCCGGGGGATCTTGGGCTACACCTTC. Protein product: CASSSRGILGYTF.

This clonotype was found a few times. This chain links TRBV29-1 with TRBJ2-7, with 7 bases fitting TRBD1. Germline V gives CDR1 SQVTM, CDR2 ANQGSEA. After removal of 3 bases from V and 2 bases from J, the junction contained 10 bases not matched to a gene. This CDR3 is 15 amino acids long. CDR3 in DNA: TGCAGCGTTGACCTTTTGGGACAGCGAGCCTACGAGCAGTACTTC. This gives the protein CSVDLLGQRAYEQYF.

V usage is TRBV7-9 and J usage is TRBJ2-3; the D is unclear. The CDR3 has 14 amino acids. Trimming shortened V by 5 bases and J by 2 bases, and 11 bases separated the two germline ends. CDR1 is SEHNR and CDR2 is FQNEAQ in the germline V gene (reference sequence). The CDR3 loop reads CASSVDQHTDTQYF. The CDR3 DNA sequence: TGTGCCAGCAGCGTAGACCAGCACACAGATACGCAGTATTTT. Full variable domain (missing parts from reference TRBV7-9 and TRBJ2-3): DTGVSQNPRHKITKRGQNVTFRCDPISEHNRLYWYRQTLGQGPEFLTYFQNEAQLEKSRLLSDRFSAERPKGSFSTLEIQRTEQGDSAMYLCASSVDQHTDTQYFGPGTRLTVL.